This TCR beta chain was captured in a study of T cells in Graves' hyperthyroidism and ophthalmopathy. Amplification of TCR beta CDR3 regions was performed using RNA transcripts as template. First-round RT-PCR targeting the TCR CDR3 was performed with the HTBI primer set. A single record per CDR3 protein comes from TCRdb applying MiXCR to the multiplex PCR reads. Here the sample spans 490,000 or so distinct CDR3 sequences, less than 25% being singletons. Many counts were recorded for this clonotype. What it binds is not known. Study-wide results and limits: Clonotypes that were expanded in thyroid above 0.001 mostly appeared in blood too.

A Clinical Activity Score of at least 3, a NOSPECS grade of at least 4 and a duration under 3 months were recorded in the ophthalmopathy patients. The germline CDR1 and CDR2 sequences are SNHLY and FYNNEI. The junction had 3 bases not matched to a gene; V was cut back by 6 bases and J by 1 base. This CDR3 comprises 15 residues. The sample consisted of blood. The V call is TRBV2, the J call TRBJ2-3; 11 bases are a match to TRBD2. This TCR was recovered from a woman in her 70s with Graves' ophthalmopathy. CDR3 region: CASRKLAGGTDTQYF. In DNA form, the CDR3 reads TGTGCCAGCAGAAAACTAGCGGGAGGCACAGATACGCAGTATTTT.